This T cell receptor beta chain was observed in a study of blood T cell repertoires in COVID-19. Study summary: Some COVID-19 samples were acute and others convalescent; all came from the United States, Italy and Spain.

Profiled with immunoSEQ multiplex PCR; TCRdb holds only in-frame clones, not every one. Here the sample spans approximately 140,000 clones, 75% to 90% being singletons. V lost 0 bases to trimming and J lost 1 base, with 9 bases between them. Per germline, CDR1 WNHNN and CDR2 SYGVQD (reference sequence). CDR3 length equals 15 residues. Participants were aged roughly 18 to 100 years from 24 US areas. The chain has TRBV10-1 and TRBJ1-1, with unresolved D. Sequencing used PBMCs or T cells enriched from blood (not recorded which). The source of this sequence is a woman in her 50s who had recovered from COVID-19. In DNA form, the CDR3 reads TGCGCCAGCAGTGAGTCGACGTGGGCGAACACTGAAGCTTTCTTT. It is translated as CASSESTWANTEAFF.